One sample yielded the 9 T cell receptor beta chains listed below, sequenced in a study of blood T cells in healthy people across ages. A J-beta primer mix and a sample-barcoded 5' primer were used in a second PCR of roughly 6 to 12 cycles. In TCRdb, the 5' RACE reads were re-called with MiXCR into one record per CDR3 protein. The sample lists some 1.1 million distinct CDR3 sequences, more than 30% occurring once. Material for sequencing was blood. All receptors come from a man younger than 30 in good health.

The rearrangement joins TRBV6-6 to TRBJ2-4; TRBD2 matches at 8 bases. Gene TRBJ2-7 matches the end of the DNA better, so the J call may be wrong. CDR1 and CDR2 (germline): MNHNY, SVGAGI (reference sequence). The CDR3 extends over 13 amino acids. CDR3 protein: CASRELAAYEQYF. The CDR3 bases are TGTGCCAGCCGCGAACTAGCGGCATACGAGCAGTACTTC.

This clonotype appeared a few times. The chain combines TRBV5-4 with TRBJ1-2; 7 bases line up with TRBD1. The CDR3 extends over 18 amino acids. Germline loops: CDR1 SGHNT, CDR2 YYREEE (reference sequence). V shed 1 base and J 4 bases; nucleotides not matched to a gene: 16. The CDR3 nucleotides read TGTGCCAGCAGCTTGTCCCCGGGCGGGGACAGAAGATTCTATGGCTACACCTTC. It is translated as CASSLSPGGDRRFYGYTF.

About this clonotype itself: A junction end diverges from the germline sequence, so it may reflect a read error. The chain links TRBV14 to TRBJ2-1, with D unresolved. Germline V gene lookup returns CDR1 SGHDN and CDR2 FVKESK. This CDR3 has 15 amino acids. The DNA of the CDR3 is TGTGCCGGCAGCCAAGCAGAGCACCCTTACAATGAGCAGTTCTTC. Translated, it gives CAGSQAEHPYNEQFF.

The chain uses TRBV5-1 and TRBJ1-1; possibly TRBD1 for D (6 bases). This CDR3 contains 12 residues. V lost 4 bases to trimming and J lost 8 bases, with 12 bases between them. CDR1 and CDR2 from the germline V gene are SGHRS and YFSETQ. The CDR3 sequence is CASSGTGREAFF. The CDR3 bases are TGCGCCAGCAGCGGAACAGGGCGCGAAGCTTTCTTT.

This chain links TRBV7-2 with TRBJ2-5, with a weak D call TRBD2 (5 bases). The DNA end favors TRBJ2-7, so the J call may be wrong. This CDR3 region has 15 residues. Germline assignment: CDR1 SGHTA and CDR2 FQGNSA. CDR3 nucleotides: TGTGCCAGCAGCTACCGGACCTCGGGGAACCACGAGCAGTACTTC. As protein: CASSYRTSGNHEQYF.

V is TRBV7-6 and J is TRBJ2-1; 7 positions agree with TRBD1. The germline gives CDR1 SGHVS, CDR2 FNYEAQ. The trim removed 3 bases at V and 9 bases at J, leaving 14 bases unmatched. The CDR3 totals 16 residues. The CDR3 sequence is CASSLGDQDRIFEQFF. CDR3 DNA: TGTGCCAGCAGCTTGGGGGACCAGGACAGGATTTTTGAGCAGTTCTTC.

This clonotype was seen a few times. V and J are TRBV6-5 and TRBJ1-2; D is unresolved. Trimming took 0 bases from V and 6 from J, leaving 17 bases between them. This CDR3 contains 16 residues. Germline V lookup: CDR1 MNHEY, CDR2 SVGAGI. CDR3 in DNA: TGTGCCAGCAGTTACTCGGATGGGCAGAGAAAGGATGGCTACACCTTC. Protein: CASSYSDGQRKDGYTF.

CDR3 residues: CASSSDGVGQPQHF. For the CDR3, the DNA is TGTGCCAGCAGCTCAGACGGGGTTGGTCAGCCCCAGCATTTT. The genes are TRBV11-1 and TRBJ1-5; D unclear. CDR1 is SGHAT, CDR2 FQDESV, per germline (reference sequence). Trimming took 4 bases from V and 6 from J, leaving 13 bases between them. The CDR3 has 14 residues.

This clonotype was seen a handful of times. Here the CDR3 reads CSARGVGTNYGYTF. Here the CDR3 DNA reads TGCAGTGCTAGAGGTGTAGGGACCAACTATGGCTACACCTTC. The gene calls are TRBV20-1 and TRBJ1-2; possibly TRBD1 for D (5 bases). The length of the CDR3 is 14 residues. Germline loops: CDR1 DFQATT, CDR2 SNEGSKA (reference sequence). V was cut by 1 base and J by 2 bases, with 11 bases left in between.